These T cell receptor beta chains were read from a single sample in a study of technical replicates of blood from several donors. The assay was immunoSEQ multiplex PCR, and TCRdb's table has in-frame clones only and misses some. The data show about 73,000 clones, with 85% to 95% seen just once and 0.2% to 0.3% held by the top ten. Sequenced input: T cells isolated from PBMCs. The receptor source for this set is a human donor in good health. Each CDR3 is given with its conserved first and last residue. The D gene is left open where the match is weak. Clone size is stated in some rows and not others, as once, few, many or a class when expanded.

>NA|TRBV2|TRBJ2-1|NA
CASSSLGLIRTSVVGGNEQFF
TGTGCCAGCAGTTCCTTGGGACTGATCAGAACGAGTGTGGTCGGGGGAAATGAGCAGTTCTTC
>NA|TRBV6-5|TRBJ2-3|once
CASRNRGTDTQYF
TGTGCCAGCAGGAATCGGGGCACAGATACGCAGTATTTT
>TRBD1|TRBV6-5|TRBJ1-2|few
CASSLGGQVFIDGYTF
TGTGCCAGCAGTTTAGGGGGACAGGTTTTTATCGATGGCTACACCTTC
>TRBD2|TRBV10-1|TRBJ2-3|NA
CASSDGGGTDTQYF
TGCGCCAGCAGTGATGGGGGGGGCACAGATACGCAGTATTTT
>NA|TRBV11-2|TRBJ2-1|NA
CASRGLSRKNNEQFF
TGTGCCAGCAGGGGACTGTCCCGTAAAAACAATGAGCAGTTCTTC
>TRBD1|TRBV6-1|TRBJ2-1|NA
CASSVFGDSYNEQFF
TGTGCCAGCAGTGTATTTGGGGACAGCTACAATGAGCAGTTCTTC
>NA|TRBV5-1|TRBJ2-7|NA
CASSPGVPSSYEQYF
TGCGCCAGCAGCCCGGGGGTCCCGAGCTCCTACGAGCAGTACTTC
>TRBD1|TRBV7-6|TRBJ1-5|NA
CASSLTGINQPQHF
TGTGCCAGCAGCCTGACAGGGATCAATCAGCCCCAGCATTTT
>TRBD2|TRBV5-1|TRBJ2-1|NA
CASSSTPSGLAGDEQFF
TGCGCCAGCAGCTCCACACCCTCCGGACTAGCGGGAGACGAGCAGTTCTTC
>NA|TRBV18|TRBJ1-2|NA
CASSPGLGGLYGYTF
TGTGCCAGCTCACCAGGTCTCGGCGGACTATATGGCTACACCTTC
>TRBD2|TRBV2|TRBJ2-2|NA
CASGGLAINTGELFF
TGTGCCAGCGGCGGACTAGCGATCAACACCGGGGAGCTGTTTTTT
>TRBD2|TRBV4-1|TRBJ2-1|NA
CASSPGLAGSYNEQFF
TGCGCCAGCAGCCCCGGACTAGCGGGGTCCTACAATGAGCAGTTCTTC
>TRBD2|TRBV4-1|TRBJ2-1|NA
CASSQRLAGGNEQFF
TGCGCCAGCAGCCAACGACTAGCGGGTGGCAATGAGCAGTTCTTC
>NA|TRBV19|TRBJ1-4|NA
CASSPRQAVVEKLFF
TGTGCCAGTAGTCCCCGACAGGCGGTTGTTGAAAAACTGTTTTTT
>NA|TRBV7-8|TRBJ1-1|NA
CASSPQGRVTEAFF
TGTGCCAGCAGCCCCCAGGGGCGCGTCACTGAAGCTTTCTTT
>TRBD2|TRBV10-2|TRBJ2-7|NA
CASLGTSGYEQYF
TGCGCCAGCCTCGGGACTAGCGGGTACGAGCAGTACTTC
>TRBD2|TRBV4-1|TRBJ2-3|NA
CASSQGPSGGTTDTQYF
TGCGCCAGCAGCCAAGGCCCTAGCGGGGGAACCACAGATACGCAGTATTTT
>NA|TRBV28|TRBJ2-1|NA
CASSFPRETGGNEQFF
TGTGCCAGCAGTTTCCCCCGGGAGACCGGGGGCAATGAGCAGTTCTTC
>NA|TRBV21-1|TRBJ1-4|NA
CASSNPGITATNEKLFF
TGTGCCAGCAGCAACCCCGGGATAACAGCAACTAATGAAAAACTGTTTTTT
>NA|TRBV6-6|TRBJ1-3|NA
CASSWTVGNTIYF
TGTGCCAGCAGTTGGACAGTCGGAAACACCATATATTTT
>NA|TRBV19|TRBJ1-1|NA
CASSGGQNKMNTEAFF
TGTGCCAGTAGTGGCGGACAGAATAAAATGAACACTGAAGCTTTCTTT
>NA|TRBV5-1|TRBJ1-1|NA
CASSFRESTEAFF
TGCGCCAGCAGCTTCCGGGAAAGCACTGAAGCTTTCTTT
>NA|TRBV6-5|TRBJ1-5|NA
CASSSHLGGSNQPQHF
TGTGCCAGCAGTTCCCACCTCGGGGGGAGCAATCAGCCCCAGCATTTT
>NA|TRBV1|TRBJ1-1|NA
CTSSQVRVRATEAFF
TGCACCAGCAGCCAAGTCAGGGTGAGAGCCACTGAAGCTTTCTTT
>NA|TRBV5-4|TRBJ2-7|once
CASSLPGFYEQYF
TGTGCCAGCAGCCTACCGGGATTCTACGAGCAGTACTTC
>NA|TRBV29-1|TRBJ2-5|NA
CSVSGVFVVRQETQYF
TGCAGCGTTTCGGGGGTATTTGTGGTACGGCAAGAGACCCAGTACTTC
>NA|TRBV7-2|TRBJ1-2|NA
CARGSYYGYTF
TGTGCCAGGGGGAGTTATTATGGCTACACCTTC
>NA|TRBV10-3|TRBJ1-3|NA
CAISEAGQGRNTIYF
TGTGCCATCAGTGAGGCCGGTCAGGGAAGAAACACCATATATTTT
>NA|TRBV2|TRBJ2-7|NA
CASSRDWRTYEQYF
TGTGCCAGCAGCCGGGACTGGCGTACGTACGAGCAGTACTTC
>NA|TRBV13|TRBJ1-1|NA
CASSQGHSKGGEAFF
TGTGCCAGCAGCCAAGGACACTCAAAGGGAGGGGAAGCTTTCTTT
>NA|TRBV6-5|TRBJ2-7|NA
CASSYTGVRSYEQYF
TGTGCCAGCAGTTACACGGGAGTGAGATCCTACGAGCAGTACTTC
>TRBD2|TRBV7-6|TRBJ2-5|NA
CASSLRLAGNQETQYF
TGTGCCAGCAGCTTAAGGCTAGCGGGGAACCAAGAGACCCAGTACTTC
>TRBD1|TRBV9|TRBJ2-2|NA
CASSVTGTGSTGELFF
TGTGCCAGCAGCGTTACCGGGACAGGGAGCACCGGGGAGCTGTTTTTT